Below are 6 T cell receptor beta chains sequenced from a single sample in a study of vaccination effects on CD4 cells after COVID-19. Within the ViraFEST assay, antigen-specific CD4+ T cells underwent expansion with viral peptide pools prior to sequencing. The culture ran for around nine days, and then CD4+ T cells were isolated. Each participant was administered two doses of either the BNT162b2 or the mRNA-1273 vaccine. For these receptors, no antigen is known. Sequencing was performed with immunoSEQ multiplex PCR; in TCRdb, only in-frame clones are kept and a portion is missing. The data show tens of thousands of clones, 65% to 75% seen once. Here the sequenced sample was CD4+ T cells from PBMCs cultured with HCoV-OC43 spike peptides, taken after COVID-19 vaccination. Described subset: HCoV-OC43 spike overlapping peptide pool stimulation. The receptor source for this set is a human donor who received a COVID-19 vaccine.

The gene calls are TRBV2 and TRBJ1-6; D is possibly TRBD1 (6 bases). V was trimmed by 6 bases and J by 4 bases, leaving 7 bases between them. Germline lookup yields CDR1 SNHLY and CDR2 FYNNEI. This CDR3 comprises 13 residues. The CDR3 protein is CASRTGYNSPLHF. In DNA form, the CDR3 reads TGTGCCAGCAGGACAGGTTATAATTCACCCCTCCACTTT.

V is TRBV5-4 and J is TRBJ2-2; D not certain. The CDR3 runs 13 residues. Germline loops: CDR1 SGHNT, CDR2 YYREEE (reference sequence). The V end lost 4 bases, the J end lost 3 bases, and 7 bases lay between the germline ends. In DNA form, the CDR3 reads TGTGCCAGCAGCCGCGGACACACCGGGGAGCTGTTTTTT. Protein: CASSRGHTGELFF.

The CDR3 nucleotides are TGTGCCAGCAGCCTACAAGGGGGCACTGAGACCCAGTACTTC. Protein product: CASSLQGGTETQYF. The rearrangement links TRBV5-4 to TRBJ2-5, with 7 positions matching TRBD1. Germline assignment: CDR1 SGHNT and CDR2 YYREEE (reference sequence). J lost 5 bases, V lost 4 bases, and 8 bases had no gene match. The CDR3 sequence is 14 residues long.

This chain links TRBV6-1 with TRBJ2-2; 8 bases are shared with TRBD2. J gave up 0 bases and V 2 bases, and 5 bases lay outside the gene matches. The length of the CDR3 is 17 residues. Germline V CDR1 and CDR2: MNHNS, SASEGT. The CDR3 here is CASSELTLAANTGELFF. CDR3 nucleotides: TGTGCCAGCAGTGAATTGACACTAGCGGCGAACACCGGGGAGCTGTTTTTT.

The chain recombines TRBV20-1 with TRBJ1-3; 12 bases map to TRBD1. The V and J ends lost 3 bases and 7 bases, in that order; junction bases with no gene match: 16. The CDR3 totals 18 residues. CDR1 is DFQATT and CDR2 is SNEGSKA in the germline V gene (reference sequence). Here the CDR3 DNA reads TGCAGTGCTAGTGTAAACCGACACTCCGGGACAGGGGGCAACACCATATATTTT. This codes for CSASVNRHSGTGGNTIYF.

This clone was found a few times. V is TRBV15 and J is TRBJ1-1; a possible D gene is TRBD1 (5 bases). Between the trimmed V and J ends, which lost 8 bases and 4 bases, there was a span of 14 bases. Germline V gene lookup returns CDR1 LNHNV and CDR2 YYDKDF (reference sequence). The CDR3 runs 13 residues. Here the CDR3 reads CATREGEGTEAFF. Written as DNA, the CDR3 is TGTGCCACCCGCGAAGGGGAGGGCACTGAAGCTTTCTTT. The variable domain in full, completed from reference TRBV15 and TRBJ1-1, reads DAMVIQNPRYQVTQFGKPVTLSCSQTLNHNVMYWYQQKSSQAPKLLFHYYDKDFNNEADTPDNFQSRRPNTSFCFLDIRSPGLGDTAMYLCATREGEGTEAFFGQGTRLTVV.